One and the same sample provided the 14 T cell receptor beta chains below, sequenced in a study of glioma-infiltrating T cells. TCR alpha and beta CDR3 regions were amplified from RNA using iRepertoire nested multiplex PCR. MiXCR, run by TCRdb on the multiplex PCR reads, gives a single entry per CDR3 protein. The profile shows approximately 90,000 distinct CDR3 sequences, 23% of them singletons. Sequencing input: glioma tissue, nonneoplastic brain tissue, or PBMCs (not recorded which). The receptor source for this set is a human donor with low-grade glioma or glioblastoma, undergoing nonglioma brain surgery, or in good health (not recorded which).

This clonotype was detected only a few times. CDR3 in DNA: TGTGCCAGCAGTGGCGACATCGATGAAAAACTGTTTTTT. Protein sequence: CASSGDIDEKLFF. The V and J genes are TRBV5-4 and TRBJ1-4, with D hard to call. The germline V and J ends were trimmed by 5 bases and 6 bases, with 11 bases remaining between them. The CDR3 has 13 residues. The germline gives CDR1 SGHNT, CDR2 YYREEE (reference sequence).

This clonotype was recorded at least ten times. This rearrangement joins TRBV10-3 to TRBJ2-7, with D tentatively TRBD2 (5 bases). The CDR3 totals 13 residues. CDR1 is ENHRY, CDR2 SYGVKD, per germline. The V and J ends lost 7 bases and 6 bases respectively, with 16 bases between them. CDR3 in DNA: TGTGCCATCAACGGAGGTTCCGTTTCCGAGCAGTACTTC. This codes for CAINGGSVSEQYF.

The rearrangement uses TRBV18 and TRBJ2-7; 10 nucleotides agree with TRBD2. The V segment lost 3 bases and the J segment 5 bases; nucleotides outside the gene matches: 7. The CDR3 covers 15 residues. Germline V gene data show CDR1 as KGHSH and CDR2 as LQKENI. This CDR3 reads CASSPPSGRDHEQYF. The CDR3 nucleotides read TGTGCCAGCTCACCCCCTAGCGGGAGAGACCACGAGCAGTACTTC. The whole variable domain, filled in from reference TRBV18 and TRBJ2-7, reads NAGVMQNPRHLVRRRGQEARLRCSPMKGHSHVYWYRQLPEEGLKFMVYLQKENIIDESGMPKERFSAEFPKEGPSILRIQQVVRGDSAAYFCASSPPSGRDHEQYFGPGTRLTVT.

This clonotype turned up a few times. The V call is TRBV19, the J call TRBJ2-3; TRBD2 agrees at 11 bases. CDR1 is LNHDA and CDR2 is SQIVND in the germline V gene (reference sequence). V was clipped by 7 bases and J by 6 bases; unmatched bases: 12. The CDR3 is 16 amino acids. CDR3 sequence reads: CASTSRASGGMDTQYF. The CDR3 DNA follows: TGTGCCAGTACCTCACGGGCTAGCGGGGGGATGGATACGCAGTATTTT.

The rearrangement uses TRBV12-5 and TRBJ2-7, with 14 nucleotides matching TRBD2. This CDR3 region has 21 residues. Looked up from germline, CDR1 is LGHNT and CDR2 is FRNRAP. The V segment lost 2 bases and the J segment 1 base; nucleotides outside the gene matches: 16. This chain's CDR3 is CASGLPSTYRLAGGVSYEQYF. CDR3 coding DNA: TGTGCTAGTGGTTTGCCATCAACCTACAGACTAGCGGGAGGGGTTTCCTACGAGCAGTACTTC.

The rearrangement links TRBV5-1 to TRBJ2-5; 8 nucleotides align to TRBD2. There are 14 residues in the CDR3. Trimming removed 2 bases from V and 4 bases from J; junction bases left unmatched: 4. Per germline, CDR1 SGHRS and CDR2 YFSETQ. The CDR3: CASSFYGRGETQYF. The CDR3 DNA sequence: TGCGCCAGCAGCTTTTACGGGAGGGGAGAGACCCAGTACTTC.

The sample holds many counts of this clonotype. The chain joins TRBV15 to TRBJ1-1, with D perhaps matching TRBD1 (5 bases). The V and J ends lost 5 bases and 12 bases respectively, with 19 bases between them. CDR1 LNHNV and CDR2 YYDKDF come from the germline V gene (reference sequence). The CDR3 covers 13 residues. CDR3 DNA sequence: TGTGCCACCAGCGCTAGAGAAAGGGGCATATCTTTCTTT. It translates to CATSARERGISFF.

Note on this clonotype: A single base separates this from a much larger clone, so it may be a read error. This chain joins TRBV5-1 and TRBJ1-6; D is undetermined. The CDR3 covers 18 residues. Germline V gene data show CDR1 as SGHRS and CDR2 as YFSETQ. The DNA for the CDR3 is TGCGCCAGCAGCTTGGGGGAATGGGCTAAAGCCGTTAATTCACCCATCCACTTT. Amino acid sequence: CASSLGEWAKAVNSPIHF.

This clonotype appeared once. The chain carries TRBV5-4 and TRBJ2-1, with D perhaps being TRBD1 or TRBD2 (5 bases each). The CDR3 is 14 amino acids. Germline V gives CDR1 SGHNT, CDR2 YYREEE (reference sequence). The germline V and J ends were trimmed by 5 bases and 7 bases, with 16 bases remaining between them. CDR3: CASRHWGSRNEQFF. As DNA, the CDR3 is TGTGCCAGCAGGCATTGGGGGAGCCGAAATGAGCAGTTCTTC.

The chain employs TRBV6-1 and TRBJ2-1; 11 nucleotides line up with TRBD1. After removal of 5 bases from V and 8 bases from J, the junction contained 11 bases not matched to a gene. Germline V gives CDR1 MNHNS, CDR2 SASEGT. The CDR3 totals 16 residues. For the CDR3, the DNA is TGTGCCAGCAGTACCCGGGACAGGGGGACGGTCGATGAGCAGTTCTTC. As protein: CASSTRDRGTVDEQFF.

This clonotype was detected many times. The rearrangement links TRBV7-6 to TRBJ1-5; D unresolved. V dropped 6 bases and J dropped 7 bases, with 19 bases sitting between them. The CDR3 consists of 15 residues. CDR1 and CDR2 (germline): SGHVS, FNYEAQ. The CDR3 sequence is CASRPPPGEYQPQHF. CDR3 DNA: TGTGCCAGCAGACCCCCGCCGGGAGAGTACCAGCCCCAGCATTTT.

Concerning this clonotype: A much bigger clone sits one base away, suggesting this may be a read error. V usage is TRBV7-2 and J usage is TRBJ2-6; D is possibly TRBD1 (5 bases). Germline V gene data show CDR1 as SGHTA and CDR2 as FQGNSA. The CDR3 totals 14 residues. CDR3 coding DNA: TGTGCCAGCAGCATAGTCACTGGGGCCAACATCCTGACTTTC. This codes for CASSIVTGANILTF.

By proportion, this clonotype is medium-sized (0.01 to 0.1%). The chain combines TRBV6-1 with TRBJ1-2; TRBD1 might be the D (5 bases). Trimming took off 6 bases at V and 2 bases at J, with 10 bases between the two ends. The CDR3 contains 13 residues. CDR1 is MNHNS and CDR2 is SASEGT in the germline V gene. Here the CDR3 reads CASRMDKNYGYTF. DNA for the CDR3: TGTGCCAGCAGAATGGACAAAAACTATGGCTACACCTTC.

The chain employs TRBV4-2 and TRBJ2-7, with 10 positions matching TRBD2. CDR1 and CDR2 (germline): LGHNA, YNFKEQ. The CDR3 extends over 16 amino acids. The V gene end was trimmed by 5 bases and the J gene end by 3 bases; junction bases not matched to a gene: 10. CDR3 in DNA: TGTGCCAGCAGCTCCAGCGGGGGGGCAAACTACTACGAGCAGTACTTC. This gives the protein CASSSSGGANYYEQYF.